This T cell receptor beta chain was documented in a study of blood T cell repertoires in COVID-19. Study-wide context: PBMCs, B-cell-depleted T cells, or T cells were the source of the cDNA or gDNA that made up the material.

The germline CDR1 and CDR2 sequences are LNHNV and YYDKDF (reference sequence). With 7 bases clipped from V and 9 bases from J, the junction kept 7 bases outside the gene matches. The CDR3 extends over 14 amino acids. Participants spanned ages about 18 to 100 years and resided in about two dozen US areas. The data were produced by immunoSEQ multiplex PCR, yet TCRdb's version contains in-frame clones alone and is incomplete. The sample shows about 240,000 clones, about 87% of them seen only once. The chain employs TRBV15 and TRBJ1-6; TRBD1 aligns across 9 bases. The source is a woman aged 25 to 39 with acute COVID-19. What was sequenced was PBMCs or T cells enriched from blood (not recorded which). CDR3 sequence: CATNTGQGFSPLHF. Written as DNA, the CDR3 is TGTGCCACCAATACGGGACAGGGTTTTTCACCCCTCCACTTT.